This entry lists 20 T cell receptor beta chains sequenced from one sample in a study of T cells after somatic rescue of genetic block. Sequencing used immunoSEQ multiplex PCR; TCRdb keeps in-frame clones, though not all of them. The top ten hold around 1.6% of the sample, which has tens of thousands of clones, about 87% seen once. Sequenced input: peripheral blood mononuclear cells (PBMCs). These receptors were taken from a woman aged 18-29 years.

Comments on this clone: A read error may account for a junction end that differs from germline. The chain links TRBV28 to TRBJ1-1, with a possible D match to TRBD1 (6 bases). Germline V gene data show CDR1 as MDHEN and CDR2 as SYDVKM. This CDR3 is 13 amino acids long. Here the CDR3 DNA reads TGTGCCAGCAGTCAAATTAACCGGGACATCGGGGATTTT. It yields the protein CASSQINRDIGDF. Complete variable domain (other parts from reference TRBV28 and TRBJ1-1): DVKVTQSSRYLVKRTGEKVFLECVQDMDHENMFWYRQDPGLGLRLIYFSYDVKMKEKGDIPEGYSVSREKKERFSLILESASTNQTSMYLCASSQINRDIGDFGQGTRLTVV.

In its sample, this clone was seen a few times. The gene calls are TRBV6-1 and TRBJ2-1; a weak D match, TRBD2 (6 bases). Looked up from germline, CDR1 is MNHNS and CDR2 is SASEGT. The CDR3 covers 15 residues. The ends were cut back, 6 bases at V and 4 bases at J, with 16 bases in the middle. The DNA of the CDR3 is TGTGCCAGCAGCCTCCAGCTAGCGCCGTACAATGAGCAGTTCTTC. Translated, it gives CASSLQLAPYNEQFF.

The chain uses TRBV27 and TRBJ1-5; the D is unclear. This CDR3 comprises 13 residues. Germline lookup yields CDR1 MNHEY and CDR2 SMNVEV (reference sequence). V was cut by 6 bases and J by 1 base, with 7 bases left in between. The CDR3 here is CASSQGSNQPQHF. CDR3 nucleotides: TGTGCCAGCAGCCAAGGGAGCAATCAGCCCCAGCATTTT.

This clone appeared once. The chain uses TRBV13 and TRBJ2-7, with TRBD2 matching over 14 bases. This CDR3 is built from 16 residues. CDR1 and CDR2 (germline): PRHDT, FYEKMQ (reference sequence). Trimming took 3 bases from V and 1 from J; bases not matched to a gene: 2. The CDR3 here is CASSLGLAGASYEQYF. CDR3 in DNA: TGTGCCAGCAGCTTGGGACTAGCGGGAGCGTCCTACGAGCAGTACTTC.

This rearrangement joins TRBV7-3 to TRBJ2-1, with TRBD2 matching 8 bases. CDR1 and CDR2 (germline): SGHTA, FQGTGA. V was clipped by 5 bases and J by 5 bases; unmatched bases: 11. The CDR3 runs 16 residues. Here the CDR3 reads CASSREGSGINNEQFF. CDR3 DNA sequence: TGTGCCAGCAGCCGTGAGGGTAGCGGGATCAACAATGAGCAGTTCTTC.

The chain combines TRBV28 with TRBJ2-4; D is ambiguous. Germline CDR1 and CDR2: MDHEN and SYDVKM. The V and J ends lost 3 bases and 3 bases respectively, with 9 bases between them. CDR3 length: 14 amino acids. In DNA form, the CDR3 reads TGTGCCAGCAGTTTTTGGGATGGCAAAAACATTCAGTACTTC. This sequence encodes CASSFWDGKNIQYF.

This chain links TRBV10-3 with TRBJ2-3; D call uncertain. The germline gives CDR1 ENHRY, CDR2 SYGVKD. Trimming took off 3 bases at V and 0 bases at J, with 10 bases between the two ends. This CDR3 contains 15 residues. The CDR3 protein is CAISDVSASTDTQYF. Written as DNA, the CDR3 is TGTGCCATCAGTGATGTGTCAGCTAGCACAGATACGCAGTATTTT.

This chain links TRBV4-3 with TRBJ2-3; unclear D gene. Trimming left V 0 bases short and J 5 bases short, with 3 bases between. From germline, CDR1 is LGHNA and CDR2 YSLEER. The CDR3 is made up of 12 amino acids. CDR3 in DNA: TGCGCCAGCAGCCAAGAGGGAGATACGCAGTATTTT. Encoded protein: CASSQEGDTQYF.

This clone was observed a single time. This chain uses TRBV18 with TRBJ2-1; TRBD2 matches at 10 bases. The CDR3 has 15 amino acids. The V segment lost 8 bases and the J segment 8 bases; nucleotides outside the gene matches: 12. Germline V gene sequence: CDR1 KGHSH, CDR2 LQKENI. The CDR3 DNA follows: TGTGCCAGCCAAACTAGCGGGATGGGGGATGATGAGCAGTTCTTC. It translates to CASQTSGMGDDEQFF. Full variable domain (outside the CDR3, taken from reference TRBV18 and TRBJ2-1): NAGVMQNPRHLVRRRGQEARLRCSPMKGHSHVYWYRQLPEEGLKFMVYLQKENIIDESGMPKERFSAEFPKEGPSILRIQQVVRGDSAAYFCASQTSGMGDDEQFFGPGTRLTVL.

The chain employs TRBV27 and TRBJ2-2; perhaps TRBD2 as D (5 bases). The germline V gene has CDR1 MNHEY and CDR2 SMNVEV (reference sequence). The CDR3 loop spans 13 amino acids. V was cut by 5 bases and J by 4 bases, with 8 bases left in between. The CDR3 sequence: CASSGGGTGELFF. CDR3 nucleotide sequence: TGTGCCAGCAGTGGAGGTGGCACCGGGGAGCTGTTTTTT.

The chain has TRBV11-2 and TRBJ1-1; 8 nucleotides match TRBD1. The CDR3 loop spans 15 amino acids. The germline V gene encodes CDR1 SGHAT and CDR2 FQNNGV. The J segment lost 6 bases and the V segment lost 5 bases, leaving 11 bases of the junction unmatched. CDR3 in DNA: TGTGCCAGCAGCCTTAACCTCGGACAGGGATCTGAAGCTTTCTTT. It codes for CASSLNLGQGSEAFF.

This rearrangement joins TRBV11-2 to TRBJ2-7, with no clear D. Deletions cut 1 base from V and 6 bases from J, with 10 bases between. The CDR3 contains 13 residues. Germline values: CDR1 SGHAT, CDR2 FQNNGV. In nucleotides, the CDR3 is TGTGCCAGCAGCTTAGCCAGGTGGGGCGAGCAGTACTTC. As protein: CASSLARWGEQYF.

The chain has TRBV6-5 and TRBJ1-4; no reliable D call. Germline-derived CDR1 and CDR2 are MNHEY and SVGAGI. Trimming removed 6 bases from V and 6 bases from J, with 14 bases in between. This CDR3 spans 14 amino acids. The CDR3 nucleotides are TGTGCCAGCAGCCCCAAGGGTCGGTATGAAAAACTGTTTTTT. Its protein is CASSPKGRYEKLFF.

This chain joins TRBV5-4 and TRBJ1-1, with D possibly TRBD1 on 6 matching bases. The length of the CDR3 is 13 residues. Trimming shortened V by 1 base and J by 11 bases, and 15 bases separated the two germline ends. CDR1 is SGHNT and CDR2 is YYREEE in the germline V gene (reference sequence). CDR3 DNA: TGTGCCAGCAGCTTGCCAGGGGTCCTACCTGCTTTCTTT. Translation: CASSLPGVLPAFF. Full variable domain (missing parts from reference TRBV5-4 and TRBJ1-1): ETGVTQSPTHLIKTRGQQVTLRCSSQSGHNTVSWYQQALGQGPQFIFQYYREEENGRGNFPPRFSGLQFPNYSSELNVNALELDDSALYLCASSLPGVLPAFFGQGTRLTVV.

The chain uses TRBV2 and TRBJ2-2; 9 bases match TRBD1. With 5 bases clipped from V and 3 bases from J, the junction kept 7 bases outside the gene matches. Germline V gives CDR1 SNHLY, CDR2 FYNNEI. The length of the CDR3 is 16 residues. CDR3 nucleotides: TGTGCCAGCAGTAGTAGGACAGGGGTTTACACCGGGGAGCTGTTTTTT. This gives the protein CASSSRTGVYTGELFF.

Written as DNA, the CDR3 is TGTGCCAGCCCCGGGTCCAGTCACAATGAGCAGTTCTTC. As protein: CASPGSSHNEQFF. V usage is TRBV27 and J usage is TRBJ2-1; D is uncertain. Trimming shortened V by 8 bases and J by 5 bases, and 13 bases separated the two germline ends. The germline V gene has CDR1 MNHEY and CDR2 SMNVEV (reference sequence). CDR3 length equals 13 residues.

The chain combines TRBV4-1 with TRBJ2-7; D unclear. CDR1 and CDR2 from the germline V gene are MGHRA and YSYEKL. Trimming stripped 1 base from V and 1 base from J, with 17 bases between. CDR3 size: 17 residues. CDR3 sequence reads: CASSQAQEERPSYEQYF. The CDR3 DNA reads TGCGCCAGCAGCCAAGCTCAAGAGGAGCGACCGTCCTACGAGCAGTACTTC.

V is TRBV19 and J is TRBJ2-6; D is undetermined. V gave up 2 bases and J gave up 0 bases, with 8 bases separating them. The CDR3 extends over 16 amino acids. The germline gives CDR1 LNHDA, CDR2 SQIVND (reference sequence). The CDR3 DNA reads TGTGCCAGTAGTATAACCGATAGCTCTGGGGCCAACGTCCTGACTTTC. It is translated as CASSITDSSGANVLTF.

The chain joins TRBV14 to TRBJ1-1; maybe TRBD1 (6 bases). Germline lookup yields CDR1 SGHDN and CDR2 FVKESK. V dropped 4 bases and J dropped 4 bases, with 34 bases sitting between them. The CDR3 totals 21 residues. CDR3 nucleotides: TGTGCCAGCAGCCCGATATACGGCCCCGGGGGCGAATCGAGTTGGGGCACTGAAGCTTTCTTT. This translates into CASSPIYGPGGESSWGTEAFF.

V is TRBV5-1 and J is TRBJ2-2, with D possibly being TRBD1 or TRBD2 (5 bases each). CDR3 size: 13 residues. Trimming stripped 2 bases from V and 9 bases from J, with 11 bases between. Germline CDR1 is SGHRS and CDR2 is YFSETQ. The CDR3: CASSLAEGRELFF. The CDR3 coding sequence is TGCGCCAGCAGCTTAGCCGAGGGGAGGGAGCTGTTTTTT.